Here is one T cell receptor beta chain with its context. Its antigen is not identified. This sample stems from a study of monozygotic twins with inflammatory bowel disease. Findings and limits, study-wide: Fewer shared clonotypes with others were found in IBD patients than in healthy twins, especially with disease activity. Immunosuppressive treatments were not uniform, and this may have added variability to patient repertoires.

Every sample had its cDNA made across eight separate reactions. TCRdb re-called the 5' RACE reads, yielding one record per CDR3 amino acid sequence without DNA. The specimen's table records 150,000 to 200,000 distinct CDR3 sequences. The germline V gene has CDR1 SGHKS and CDR2 YYEKEE (reference sequence). The CDR3 sequence is 15 residues long. The TCR sequence derives from a human donor with ulcerative colitis or Crohn's disease, or a healthy co-twin of an affected twin (not recorded which). Material for sequencing was blood. The genes are TRBV5-5 and TRBJ2-1; lacking DNA, the TRBD2 call made by TCRdb goes unchecked. CDR3 sequence reads: CASSLSAVSYNEQFF.